This T cell receptor (beta chain) was sequenced in a study of OX40 agonist ivuxolimab in advanced cancers. Study-wide background: Participants averaged about 66 years of age (range about 23 to 79) and were 82.7% male. Study-wide findings and caveats: At doses 0.1 to 3.0 mg/kg, CD4+ and CD8+ clones expanded. Also present in some nonresponders was a low level of normalized T-cell clonal expansion.

Blood sampling took place at baseline, cycle 4 day 1, and cycle 7 day 1. Remarks on this clone: The antigen is undetermined.

Sequencing was performed with immunoSEQ multiplex PCR; in TCRdb, only in-frame clones are kept and a portion is missing. Counted here are approximately 94,000 clones, about 89% occurring once; the ten biggest clones make up around 0.16%. J lost 10 bases, V lost 5 bases, and 12 bases had no gene match. This CDR3 is 15 amino acids long. The germline V gene has CDR1 GTSNPN and CDR2 SVGIG (reference sequence). Sequencing was performed on CD4+ or CD8+ T cells sorted from blood, taken in a trial of the OX40 agonist ivuxolimab. The TCR originated in an adult with an advanced solid tumor such as melanoma, head and neck, liver or kidney cancer. The chain employs TRBV30 and TRBJ1-6; 9 bases fit TRBD1. The CDR3 is CAWGAGGTGLSPLHF. The DNA for the CDR3 is TGTGCCTGGGGAGCGGGAGGGACAGGGCTCTCACCCCTCCACTTT.